The 22 T cell receptor beta chains given below trace back to one sample, sequenced in a study of cytomegalovirus exposure and HLA in healthy donors. Primers: 60 Vbeta forward and 13 Jbeta reverse. The method was immunoSEQ multiplex PCR; TCRdb's version includes in-frame clones alone and lacks a portion of them. This sample yields 45,000 to 70,000 clones, of which approximately 82% are seen a single time; 2.5% to 3.5% belongs to the top ten. The sample comprised PBMCs. Every receptor here comes from a man in his fifties or sixties in good health and CMV-seronegative.

The chain links TRBV5-5 to TRBJ1-4, with 9 bases matching TRBD1. The CDR3 consists of 14 residues. V was clipped by 6 bases and J by 5 bases; unmatched bases: 5. The germline CDR1 and CDR2 sequences are SGHKS and YYEKEE (reference sequence). This CDR3 is CASNGQGINEKLFF. The CDR3 coding sequence is TGTGCCAGCAACGGACAGGGGATAAATGAAAAACTGTTTTTT.

Only a few counts were recorded for this clone. This sequence joins TRBV7-9 and TRBJ1-5; TRBD1 is a possible D gene (5 bases). There are 12 residues in the CDR3. Germline CDR1 SEHNR, CDR2 FQNEAQ (reference sequence). The V gene lost 5 bases and the J gene lost 9 bases, with 11 bases spanning the gap. CDR3 region: CASSAAQGPQHF. CDR3 DNA sequence: TGTGCCAGCAGCGCAGCCCAGGGGCCCCAGCATTTT.

J is TRBJ2-1 and V is TRBV2, with D perhaps TRBD2 (5 bases). The germline CDR1 and CDR2 sequences are SNHLY and FYNNEI. The CDR3 consists of 13 residues. V was trimmed by 5 bases and J by 9 bases, leaving 14 bases between them. CDR3 loop: CASSRTMGSEQFF. CDR3 bases: TGTGCCAGCAGTCGAACGATGGGGAGTGAGCAGTTCTTC.

This chain connects TRBV11-2 to TRBJ2-3; 11 bases agree with TRBD2. The length of the CDR3 is 16 residues. Looked up from germline, CDR1 is SGHAT and CDR2 is FQNNGV. J gave up 5 bases and V 1 base, and 5 bases lay outside the gene matches. CDR3 DNA sequence: TGTGCCAGCAGCTTAGGTAGCGGGGGGGCCGAAGATACGCAGTATTTT. Its protein is CASSLGSGGAEDTQYF.

V is TRBV28 and J is TRBJ2-5, with D maybe TRBD2 (6 bases). V was pared by 5 bases and J by 5 bases, with 15 bases between. The CDR3 spans 14 residues. CDR1 and CDR2 (germline): MDHEN, SYDVKM. The CDR3 bases are TGTGCCAGCAGTACATCTCGACTAGACGAGACCCAGTACTTC. Encoded protein: CASSTSRLDETQYF. Together with reference TRBV28 and TRBJ2-5, the CDR3 gives the full variable domain: DVKVTQSSRYLVKRTGEKVFLECVQDMDHENMFWYRQDPGLGLRLIYFSYDVKMKEKGDIPEGYSVSREKKERFSLILESASTNQTSMYLCASSTSRLDETQYFGPGTRLLVL.

This chain joins TRBV29-1 and TRBJ1-2, with a weak D call TRBD1 (6 bases). This CDR3 contains 13 residues. CDR1 is SQVTM and CDR2 is ANQGSEA in the germline V gene. The V gene lost 3 bases and the J gene lost 10 bases, with 18 bases spanning the gap. The CDR3 region has the DNA TGCAGCGTTGACCTGGATGGGACAACGTCCTACACCTTC. Translated, it gives CSVDLDGTTSYTF.

V and J are TRBV11-3 and TRBJ2-2; D remains ambiguous. V was cut by 0 bases and J by 5 bases, with 7 bases left in between. In germline, CDR1 is SGHNT, CDR2 YENEEA. CDR3 size: 14 residues. CDR3 nucleotide sequence: TGTGCCAGCAGCTTAGATCTGGAGACCGGGGAGCTGTTTTTT. Translated: CASSLDLETGELFF. Filled out from reference TRBV11-3 and TRBJ2-2, the complete variable domain reads EAGVVQSPRYKIIEKKQPVAFWCNPISGHNTLYWYLQNLGQGPELLIRYENEEAVDDSQLPKDRFSAERLKGVDSTLKIQPAELGDSAVYLCASSLDLETGELFFGEGSRLTVL.

The rearrangement joins TRBV5-1 to TRBJ2-7; no clear D gene. Germline-derived CDR1 and CDR2 are SGHRS and YFSETQ. The germline V and J ends were trimmed by 4 bases and 3 bases, with 11 bases remaining between them. The CDR3 contains 13 residues. CDR3 in amino acids: CASSPDTLYEQYF. CDR3 in DNA: TGCGCCAGCAGCCCCGACACCCTCTACGAGCAGTACTTC.

This clone was detected once. The chain has TRBV5-1 and TRBJ2-3, with 8 nucleotides matching TRBD2. V was pared by 3 bases and J by 2 bases, with 8 bases of the junction left unmatched. Germline values: CDR1 SGHRS, CDR2 YFSETQ. The CDR3 runs to 16 residues. The CDR3: CASSWGSGAITDTQYF. As DNA, the CDR3 is TGCGCCAGCAGCTGGGGTAGCGGGGCGATCACAGATACGCAGTATTTT. Supplemented by reference TRBV5-1 and TRBJ2-3, the full variable domain reads KAGVTQTPRYLIKTRGQQVTLSCSPISGHRSVSWYQQTPGQGLQFLFEYFSETQRNKGNFPGRFSGRQFSNSRSEMNVSTLELGDSALYLCASSWGSGAITDTQYFGPGTRLTVL.

V is TRBV7-9 and J is TRBJ1-1; 10 bases match TRBD1. The length of the CDR3 is 14 residues. V trimming: 1 base; J trimming: 7 bases; junction bases outside the gene matches: 3. Germline V gene lookup returns CDR1 SEHNR and CDR2 FQNEAQ (reference sequence). CDR3 sequence (DNA): TGTGCCAGCAGCTTAGGAGGGACAGGGGATGAAGCTTTCTTT. Translating it yields CASSLGGTGDEAFF.

This clone was recorded a few times. The rearrangement joins TRBV2 to TRBJ2-3; TRBD2 agrees at 11 bases. This CDR3 comprises 15 residues. J lost 3 bases, V lost 3 bases, and 2 bases had no gene match. Germline CDR1 and CDR2: SNHLY and FYNNEI. In DNA, the CDR3 is TGTGCCAGCAGTGAGGCTAGCGGGAGGACAGATACGCAGTATTTT. Amino acids: CASSEASGRTDTQYF.

This chain joins TRBV5-1 and TRBJ2-2, with 7 bases matching TRBD1. The CDR3 covers 15 residues. V shed 4 bases and J 5 bases; nucleotides not matched to a gene: 8. Germline CDR1 SGHRS, CDR2 YFSETQ. The CDR3 spells CASSIGTAVTGELFF. Here the CDR3 DNA reads TGCGCCAGCAGCATAGGGACAGCCGTGACCGGGGAGCTGTTTTTT.

The chain links TRBV29-1 to TRBJ2-5, with 9 bases lining up with TRBD2. Germline values: CDR1 SQVTM, CDR2 ANQGSEA. The junction had 14 bases not matched to a gene; V was cut back by 5 bases and J by 4 bases. The CDR3 has 16 amino acids. This chain's CDR3 is CSVLAGVAGGVETQYF. CDR3 DNA sequence: TGCAGCGTTTTAGCGGGGGTCGCGGGGGGGGTAGAGACCCAGTACTTC.

The chain carries TRBV7-6 and TRBJ2-3, with D hard to call. V lost 1 base to trimming and J lost 0 bases, with 5 bases between them. The CDR3 is 14 residues long. Germline CDR1 SGHVS, CDR2 FNYEAQ. The CDR3 region has the DNA TGTGCCAGCAGCTTAGATTCGAGCACAGATACGCAGTATTTT. Translating it yields CASSLDSSTDTQYF.

The J gene is TRBJ1-2, the V gene TRBV5-1, with TRBD1 matching over 7 bases. CDR1 and CDR2 (germline): SGHRS, YFSETQ. V lost 2 bases to trimming and J lost 5 bases; unmatched junction nucleotides: 6. CDR3 length: 14 residues. The CDR3 sequence: CASSFGDSSYGYTF. For the CDR3, the DNA is TGCGCCAGCAGCTTCGGGGACAGTTCTTATGGCTACACCTTC.

The V gene is TRBV13, the J gene TRBJ1-1; the D is unclear. Looked up from germline, CDR1 is PRHDT and CDR2 is FYEKMQ (reference sequence). The CDR3 length is 16 residues. Trimming pared 2 bases from V and 3 bases from J, leaving 16 bases between. The CDR3 DNA follows: TGTGCCAGCAGCTTAAGTTGGAGAATGGCGGACACTGAAGCTTTCTTT. It translates to CASSLSWRMADTEAFF.

The rearrangement links TRBV28 to TRBJ2-7, with TRBD2 matching over 13 bases. Germline V CDR1 and CDR2: MDHEN, SYDVKM. Trimming at V came to 2 bases and at J to 4 bases, leaving 2 bases not matched to a gene. The CDR3 extends over 15 amino acids. In nucleotides, the CDR3 is TGTGCCAGCAGTTTAACTAGCGGGGGGGCTTACGAGCAGTACTTC. This encodes CASSLTSGGAYEQYF.

V and J are TRBV7-6 and TRBJ2-2, with 10 nucleotides matching TRBD1. Germline V gene sequence: CDR1 SGHVS, CDR2 FNYEAQ. The CDR3 has 16 amino acids. J gave up 6 bases and V 2 bases, and 6 bases lay outside the gene matches. The CDR3 spells CASSLTYGQGAGELFF. The CDR3 coding sequence is TGTGCCAGCAGCTTAACGTATGGACAGGGGGCCGGGGAGCTGTTTTTT.

V usage is TRBV10-3 and J usage is TRBJ1-5; D is unresolved. Trimming pared 2 bases from V and 4 bases from J, leaving 15 bases between. Germline CDR1 and CDR2: ENHRY and SYGVKD. The CDR3 covers 16 residues. CDR3 nucleotides: TGTGCCATCAGTGAGGTGGCCCCCGGGAGGAATCAGCCCCAGCATTTT. Protein product: CAISEVAPGRNQPQHF.

The V and J genes are TRBV7-2 and TRBJ2-5; 8 bases line up with TRBD2. Trimming at V came to 5 bases and at J to 9 bases, leaving 17 bases not matched to a gene. Germline CDR1 SGHTA, CDR2 FQGNSA. This CDR3 contains 16 residues. In DNA, the CDR3 is TGTGCCAGCAGCCCGCGGGGACTACCATCCGGGGGGGCCCAGTACTTC. Amino acid sequence: CASSPRGLPSGGAQYF.

CDR3 amino acids: CASRPDVTGANRNYGYTF. The DNA of the CDR3 is TGTGCCAGCAGGCCTGATGTGACAGGGGCCAATAGAAACTATGGCTACACCTTC. J is TRBJ1-2 and V is TRBV7-8, with TRBD1 matching 8 bases. Germline trimming cut 6 bases from V and 2 bases from J; bases unmatched to any gene: 17. The CDR3 is made up of 18 amino acids. Germline CDR1 and CDR2: SGHVS and FQNEAQ. Using reference TRBV7-8 and TRBJ1-2 for the parts outside the CDR3, the full variable domain is GAGVSQSPRYKVAKRGQDVALRCDPISGHVSLFWYQQALGQGPEFLTYFQNEAQLDKSGLPSDRFFAERPEGSVSTLKIQRTQQEDSAVYLCASRPDVTGANRNYGYTFGSGTRLTVV.

The chain couples TRBV5-4 to TRBJ1-2; 7 bases fit TRBD1. V lost 4 bases to trimming and J lost 2 bases; unmatched junction nucleotides: 5. The CDR3 spans 14 residues. Germline V gives CDR1 SGHNT, CDR2 YYREEE (reference sequence). The CDR3 protein is CASSQGTANYGYTF. CDR3 nucleotides: TGTGCCAGCAGCCAAGGGACAGCAAACTATGGCTACACCTTC.